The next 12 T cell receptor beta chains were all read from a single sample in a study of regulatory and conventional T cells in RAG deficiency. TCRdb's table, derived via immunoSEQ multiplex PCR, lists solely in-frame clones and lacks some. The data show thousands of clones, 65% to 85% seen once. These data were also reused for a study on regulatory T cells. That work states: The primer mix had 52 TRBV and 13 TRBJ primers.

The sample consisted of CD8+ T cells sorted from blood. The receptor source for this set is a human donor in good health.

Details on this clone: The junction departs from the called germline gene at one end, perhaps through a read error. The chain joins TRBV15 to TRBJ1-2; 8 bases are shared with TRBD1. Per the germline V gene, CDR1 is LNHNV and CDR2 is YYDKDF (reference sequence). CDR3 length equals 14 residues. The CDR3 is CAASTRRTGKGYTF. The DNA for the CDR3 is TGTGCCGCCAGCACACGCCGGACAGGGAAGGGCTACACCTTC.

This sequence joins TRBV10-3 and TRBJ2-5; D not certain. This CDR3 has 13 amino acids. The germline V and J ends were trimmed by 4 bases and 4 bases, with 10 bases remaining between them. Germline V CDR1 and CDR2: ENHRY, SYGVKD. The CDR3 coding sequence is TGTGCCATCAGTGCTGGGGTTGGAGAGACCCAGTACTTC. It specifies CAISAGVGETQYF.

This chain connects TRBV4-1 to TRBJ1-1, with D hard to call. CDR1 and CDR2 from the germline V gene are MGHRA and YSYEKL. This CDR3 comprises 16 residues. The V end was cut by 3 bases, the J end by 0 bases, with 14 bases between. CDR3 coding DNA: TGCGCCAGCAGCCACGCTCTCGACACGGTGAACACTGAAGCTTTCTTT. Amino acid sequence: CASSHALDTVNTEAFF.

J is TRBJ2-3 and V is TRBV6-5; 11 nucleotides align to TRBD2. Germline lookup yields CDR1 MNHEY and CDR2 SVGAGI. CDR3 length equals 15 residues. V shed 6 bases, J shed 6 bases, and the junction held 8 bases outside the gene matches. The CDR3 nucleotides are TGTGCCAGCAGGCCGACTAGCGGGGCCCGGGATACGCAGTATTTT. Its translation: CASRPTSGARDTQYF.

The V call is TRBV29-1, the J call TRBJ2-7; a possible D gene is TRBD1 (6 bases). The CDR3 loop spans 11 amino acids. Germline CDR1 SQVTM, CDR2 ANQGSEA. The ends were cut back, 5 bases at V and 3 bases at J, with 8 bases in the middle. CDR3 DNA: TGCAGCGTTTACAGGGACTACGAGCAGTACTTC. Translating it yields CSVYRDYEQYF.

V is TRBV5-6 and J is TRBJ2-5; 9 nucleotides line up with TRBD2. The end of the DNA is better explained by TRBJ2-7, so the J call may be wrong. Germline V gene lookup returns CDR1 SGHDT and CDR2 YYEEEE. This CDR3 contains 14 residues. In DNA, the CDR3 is TGTGCCAGCAGCCTAGCGGGACTTAATTACGAGCAGTACTTC. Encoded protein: CASSLAGLNYEQYF.

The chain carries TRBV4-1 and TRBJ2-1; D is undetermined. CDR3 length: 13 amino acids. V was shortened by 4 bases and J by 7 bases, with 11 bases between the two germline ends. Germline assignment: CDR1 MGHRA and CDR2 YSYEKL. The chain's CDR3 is CASSPMVRNEQFF. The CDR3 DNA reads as TGCGCCAGCAGCCCTATGGTCAGGAATGAGCAGTTCTTC.

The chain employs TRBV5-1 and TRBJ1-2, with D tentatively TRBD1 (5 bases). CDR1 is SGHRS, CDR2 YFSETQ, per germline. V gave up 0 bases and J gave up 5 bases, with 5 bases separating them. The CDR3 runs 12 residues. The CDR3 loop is CASSLEGYGYTF. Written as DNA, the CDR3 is TGCGCCAGCAGCTTGGAGGGGTATGGCTACACCTTC.

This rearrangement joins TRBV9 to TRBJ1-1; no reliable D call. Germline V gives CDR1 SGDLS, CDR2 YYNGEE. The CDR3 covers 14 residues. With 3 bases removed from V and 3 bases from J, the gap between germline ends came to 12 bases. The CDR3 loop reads CASSDGVRDTEAFF. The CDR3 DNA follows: TGTGCCAGCAGCGACGGGGTGAGGGACACTGAAGCTTTCTTT.

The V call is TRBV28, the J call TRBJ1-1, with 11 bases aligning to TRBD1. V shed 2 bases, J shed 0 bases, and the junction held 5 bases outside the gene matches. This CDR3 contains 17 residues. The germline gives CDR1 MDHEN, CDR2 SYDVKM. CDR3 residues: CASSLMDRGQVNTEAFF. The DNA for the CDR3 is TGTGCCAGCAGTTTAATGGACAGGGGGCAGGTGAACACTGAAGCTTTCTTT.

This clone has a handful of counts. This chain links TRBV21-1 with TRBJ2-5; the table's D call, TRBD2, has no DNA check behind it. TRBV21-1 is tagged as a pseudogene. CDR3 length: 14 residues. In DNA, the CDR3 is TGTGCCAGCAGCTTAGGAGGGGGACTACAGACCCAGTACTTC. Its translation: CASSLGGGLQTQYF.

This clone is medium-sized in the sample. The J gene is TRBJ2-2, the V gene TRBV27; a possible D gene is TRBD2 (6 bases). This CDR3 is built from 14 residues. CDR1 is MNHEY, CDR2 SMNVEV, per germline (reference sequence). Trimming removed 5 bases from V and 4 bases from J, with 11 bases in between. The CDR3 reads CASSGAGLTGELFF. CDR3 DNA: TGTGCCAGCAGTGGGGCGGGACTCACCGGGGAGCTGTTTTTT.